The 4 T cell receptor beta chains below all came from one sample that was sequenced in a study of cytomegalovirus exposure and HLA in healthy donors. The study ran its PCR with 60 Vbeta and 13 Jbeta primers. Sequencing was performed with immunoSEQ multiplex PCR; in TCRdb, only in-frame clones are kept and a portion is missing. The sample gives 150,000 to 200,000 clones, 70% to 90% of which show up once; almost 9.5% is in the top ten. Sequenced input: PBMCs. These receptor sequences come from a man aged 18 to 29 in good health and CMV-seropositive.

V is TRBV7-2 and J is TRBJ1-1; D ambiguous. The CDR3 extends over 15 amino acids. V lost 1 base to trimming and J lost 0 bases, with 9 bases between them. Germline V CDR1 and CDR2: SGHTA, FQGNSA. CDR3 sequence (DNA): TGTGCCAGCAGCTTAGTCACCCACATGAACACTGAAGCTTTCTTT. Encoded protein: CASSLVTHMNTEAFF.

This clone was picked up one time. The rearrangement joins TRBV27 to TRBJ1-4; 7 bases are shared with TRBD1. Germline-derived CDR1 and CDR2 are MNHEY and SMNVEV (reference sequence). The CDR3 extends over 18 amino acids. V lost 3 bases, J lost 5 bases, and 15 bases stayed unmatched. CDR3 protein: CASSLSGALRGGNEKLFF. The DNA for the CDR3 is TGTGCCAGCAGTTTGTCGGGGGCCCTCCGAGGGGGCAATGAAAAACTGTTTTTT.

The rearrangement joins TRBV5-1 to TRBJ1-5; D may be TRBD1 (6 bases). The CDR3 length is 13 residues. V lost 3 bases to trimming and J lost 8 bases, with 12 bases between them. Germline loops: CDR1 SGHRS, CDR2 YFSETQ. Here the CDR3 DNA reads TGCGCCAGCAGCTCGGGGGGCAGGGAGCCCCAGCATTTT. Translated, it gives CASSSGGREPQHF.

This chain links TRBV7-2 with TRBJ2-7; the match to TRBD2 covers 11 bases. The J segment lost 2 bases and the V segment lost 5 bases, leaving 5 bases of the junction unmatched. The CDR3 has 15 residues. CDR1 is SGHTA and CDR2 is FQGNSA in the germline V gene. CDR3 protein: CASSRTSGGPYEQYF. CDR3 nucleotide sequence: TGTGCCAGCAGCCGCACTAGCGGGGGACCCTACGAGCAGTACTTC.